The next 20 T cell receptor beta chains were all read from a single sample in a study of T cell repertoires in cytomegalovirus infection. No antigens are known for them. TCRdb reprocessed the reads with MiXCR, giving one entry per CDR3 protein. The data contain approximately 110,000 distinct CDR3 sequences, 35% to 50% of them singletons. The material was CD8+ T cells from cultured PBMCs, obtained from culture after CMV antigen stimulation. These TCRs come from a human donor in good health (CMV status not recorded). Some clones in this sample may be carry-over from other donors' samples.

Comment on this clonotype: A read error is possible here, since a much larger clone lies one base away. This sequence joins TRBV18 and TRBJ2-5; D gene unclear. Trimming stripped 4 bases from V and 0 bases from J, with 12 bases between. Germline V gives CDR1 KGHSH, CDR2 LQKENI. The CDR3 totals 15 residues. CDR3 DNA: TGTGCCAGCTCACACCTGATCAAGGACCAAGAGACCCAGTACTTC. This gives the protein CASSHLIKDQETQYF.

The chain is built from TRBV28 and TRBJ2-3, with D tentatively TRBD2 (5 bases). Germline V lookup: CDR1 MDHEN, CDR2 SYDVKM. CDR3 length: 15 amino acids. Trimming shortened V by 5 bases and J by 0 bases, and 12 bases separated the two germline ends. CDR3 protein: CASSPPGDSTDTQYF. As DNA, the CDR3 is TGTGCCAGCAGTCCCCCCGGGGATAGCACAGATACGCAGTATTTT.

DNA for the CDR3: TGTGCCAGTAGTATTAATGCGGCGGGGAACGAGCAGTACTTC. Its translation is CASSINAAGNEQYF. The V gene is TRBV19, the J gene TRBJ2-7, with D perhaps matching TRBD2 (6 bases). The CDR3 totals 14 residues. The V end lost 3 bases, the J end lost 5 bases, and 14 bases lay between the germline ends. Germline CDR1 and CDR2: LNHDA and SQIVND (reference sequence). The full variable domain, rest sourced from reference TRBV19 and TRBJ2-7, is DGGITQSPKYLFRKEGQNVTLSCEQNLNHDAMYWYRQDPGQGLRLIYYSQIVNDFQKGDIAEGYSVSREKKESFPLTVTSAQKNPTAFYLCASSINAAGNEQYFGPGTRLTVT.

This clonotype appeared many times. The CDR3 is CSARDYETVSSYEQYF. In DNA form, the CDR3 reads TGCAGTGCTAGAGATTACGAGACGGTGAGCTCCTACGAGCAGTACTTC. J is TRBJ2-7 and V is TRBV20-1; D gene unclear. V shed 0 bases and J shed 0 bases, with 15 bases lying between them. Germline CDR1 reads DFQATT; CDR2 reads SNEGSKA (reference sequence). This CDR3 has 16 residues.

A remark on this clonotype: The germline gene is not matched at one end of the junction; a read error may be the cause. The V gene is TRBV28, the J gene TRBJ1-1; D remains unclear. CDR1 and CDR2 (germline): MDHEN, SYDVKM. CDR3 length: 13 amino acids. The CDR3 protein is CANSPPANTEAFF. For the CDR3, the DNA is TGTGCCAACAGTCCTCCAGCGAACACTGAAGCTTTCTTT.

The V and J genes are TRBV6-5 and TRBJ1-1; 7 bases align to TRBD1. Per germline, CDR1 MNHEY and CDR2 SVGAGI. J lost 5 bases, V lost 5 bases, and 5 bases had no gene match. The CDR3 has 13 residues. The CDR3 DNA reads TGTGCCAGCAGTCCGACAGGGTATACTGAAGCTTTCTTT. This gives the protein CASSPTGYTEAFF.

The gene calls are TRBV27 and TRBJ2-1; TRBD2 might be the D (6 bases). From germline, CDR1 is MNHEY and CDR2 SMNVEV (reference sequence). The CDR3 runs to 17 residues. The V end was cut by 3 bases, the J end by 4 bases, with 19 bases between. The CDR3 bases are TGTGCCAGCAGTTTGGTTCCCGGGGGAGGTCCGTACAATGAGCAGTTCTTC. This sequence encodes CASSLVPGGGPYNEQFF.

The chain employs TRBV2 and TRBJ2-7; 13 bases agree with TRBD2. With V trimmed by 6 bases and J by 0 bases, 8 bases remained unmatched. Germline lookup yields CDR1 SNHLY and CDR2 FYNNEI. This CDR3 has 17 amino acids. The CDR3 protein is CASSLGTSGALSYEQYF. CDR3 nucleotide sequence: TGTGCCAGCAGCTTGGGGACTAGCGGGGCCCTCTCCTACGAGCAGTACTTC.

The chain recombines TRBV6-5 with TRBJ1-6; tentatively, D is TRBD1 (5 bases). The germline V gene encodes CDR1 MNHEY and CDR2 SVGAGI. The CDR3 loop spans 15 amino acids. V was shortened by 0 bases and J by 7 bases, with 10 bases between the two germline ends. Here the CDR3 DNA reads TGTGCCAGCAGTTACTCTAGATGGGACAATTCACCCCTCCACTTT. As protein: CASSYSRWDNSPLHF.

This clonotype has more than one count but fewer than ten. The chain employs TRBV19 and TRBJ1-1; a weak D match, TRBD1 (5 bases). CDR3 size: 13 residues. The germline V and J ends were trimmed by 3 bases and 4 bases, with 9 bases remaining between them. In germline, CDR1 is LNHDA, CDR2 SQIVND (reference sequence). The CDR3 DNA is TGTGCCAGTAGTATTAATGGGGGCACTGAAGCTTTCTTT. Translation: CASSINGGTEAFF.

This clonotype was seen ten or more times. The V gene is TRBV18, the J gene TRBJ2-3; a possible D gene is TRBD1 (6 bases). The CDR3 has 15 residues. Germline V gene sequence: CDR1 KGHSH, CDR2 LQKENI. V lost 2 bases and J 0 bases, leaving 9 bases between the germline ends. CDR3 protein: CASSPGTTSTDTQYF. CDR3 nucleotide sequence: TGTGCCAGCTCACCAGGGACAACTAGCACAGATACGCAGTATTTT.

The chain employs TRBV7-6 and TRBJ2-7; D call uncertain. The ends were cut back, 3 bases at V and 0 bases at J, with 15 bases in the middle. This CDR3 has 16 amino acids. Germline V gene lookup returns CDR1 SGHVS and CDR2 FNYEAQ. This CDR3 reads CASSFGPADSSYEQYF. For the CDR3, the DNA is TGTGCCAGCAGCTTTGGGCCCGCGGATAGCTCCTACGAGCAGTACTTC.

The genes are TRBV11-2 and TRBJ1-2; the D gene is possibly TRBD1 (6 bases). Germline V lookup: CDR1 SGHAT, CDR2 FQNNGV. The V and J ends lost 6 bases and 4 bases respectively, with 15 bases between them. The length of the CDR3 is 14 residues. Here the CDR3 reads CASSSIDRLYGYTF. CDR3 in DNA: TGTGCCAGCAGTTCGATTGACAGGCTCTATGGCTACACCTTC.

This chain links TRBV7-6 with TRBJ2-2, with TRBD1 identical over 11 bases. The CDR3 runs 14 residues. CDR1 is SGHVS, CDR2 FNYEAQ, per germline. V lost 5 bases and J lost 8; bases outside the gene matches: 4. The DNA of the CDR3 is TGTGCCAGCAGCCTGGGACAGGGGGTAGGGGAGCTGTTTTTT. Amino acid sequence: CASSLGQGVGELFF.

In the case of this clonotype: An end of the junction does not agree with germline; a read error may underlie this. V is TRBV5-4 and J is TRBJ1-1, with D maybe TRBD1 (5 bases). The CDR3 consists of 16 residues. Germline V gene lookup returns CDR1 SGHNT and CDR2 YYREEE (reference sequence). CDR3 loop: CASSSRDLFMNTKAFF. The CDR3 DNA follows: TGTGCCAGCAGCTCGCGGGACCTTTTCATGAACACTAAAGCTTTCTTT.

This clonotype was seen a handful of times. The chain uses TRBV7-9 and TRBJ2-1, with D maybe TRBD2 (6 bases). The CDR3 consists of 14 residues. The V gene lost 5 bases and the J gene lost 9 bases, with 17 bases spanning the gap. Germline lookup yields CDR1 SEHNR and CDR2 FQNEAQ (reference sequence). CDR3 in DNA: TGTGCCAGCAGCCCGGTCCTAGCGTATGGTGAGCAGTTCTTC. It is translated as CASSPVLAYGEQFF.

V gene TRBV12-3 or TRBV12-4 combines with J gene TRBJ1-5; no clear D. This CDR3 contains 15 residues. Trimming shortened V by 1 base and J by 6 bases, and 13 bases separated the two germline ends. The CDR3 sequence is CASSLGPHVSQPQHF. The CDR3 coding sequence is TGTGCCAGCAGTTTAGGGCCGCACGTTAGTCAGCCCCAGCATTTT.

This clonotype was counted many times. The CDR3 spells CASSEFRARNTGELFF. CDR3 nucleotide sequence: TGTGCCAGCAGTGAATTCAGGGCCCGGAACACCGGGGAGCTGTTTTTT. The chain joins TRBV2 to TRBJ2-2; possibly TRBD1 for D (5 bases). Germline V gives CDR1 SNHLY, CDR2 FYNNEI. The CDR3 spans 16 residues. V lost 2 bases to trimming and J lost 1 base, with 11 bases between them.

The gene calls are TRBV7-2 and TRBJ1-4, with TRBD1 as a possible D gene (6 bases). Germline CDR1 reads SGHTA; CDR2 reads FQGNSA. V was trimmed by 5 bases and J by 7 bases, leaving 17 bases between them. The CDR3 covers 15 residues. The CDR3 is CASSLDGGRGEKLFF. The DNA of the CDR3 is TGTGCCAGCAGCCTAGACGGGGGCCGTGGTGAAAAACTGTTTTTT.

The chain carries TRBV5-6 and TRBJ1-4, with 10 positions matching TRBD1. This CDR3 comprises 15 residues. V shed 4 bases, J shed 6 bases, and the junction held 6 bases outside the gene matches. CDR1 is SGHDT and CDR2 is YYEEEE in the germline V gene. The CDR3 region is CASSPRTGGYEKLFF. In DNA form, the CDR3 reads TGTGCCAGCAGCCCGAGGACAGGGGGTTATGAAAAACTGTTTTTT.